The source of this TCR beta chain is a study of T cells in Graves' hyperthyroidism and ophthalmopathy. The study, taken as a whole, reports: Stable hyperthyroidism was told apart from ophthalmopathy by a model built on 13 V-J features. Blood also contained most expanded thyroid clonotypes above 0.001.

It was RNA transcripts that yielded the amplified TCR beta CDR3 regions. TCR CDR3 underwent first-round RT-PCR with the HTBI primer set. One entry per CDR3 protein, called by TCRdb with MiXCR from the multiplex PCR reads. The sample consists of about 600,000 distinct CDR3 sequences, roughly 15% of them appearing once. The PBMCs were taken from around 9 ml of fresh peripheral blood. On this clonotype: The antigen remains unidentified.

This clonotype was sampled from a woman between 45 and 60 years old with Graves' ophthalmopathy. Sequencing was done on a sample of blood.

The DNA for the CDR3 is TGTGCCACCAGCAGACGACCTTTTTCCGGGACTCGGAATCAGCCCCAGCATTTT. Amino acids: CATSRRPFSGTRNQPQHF. The chain links TRBV15 to TRBJ1-5; D is perhaps TRBD1 (5 bases). V lost 2 bases, J lost 4 bases, and 21 bases lay in between. The CDR3 loop spans 18 amino acids. Per the germline V gene, CDR1 is LNHNV and CDR2 is YYDKDF (reference sequence).